These 8 T cell receptor beta chains were all obtained from the same sample, sequenced in a study of OX40 agonist ivuxolimab in advanced cancers. Using immunoSEQ multiplex PCR, the repertoire was profiled, and TCRdb retains in-frame clones only, with some absent. The sample includes some 85,000 clones, roughly 90% of them seen just once. The sample here was CD4+ or CD8+ T cells sorted from blood, taken in a trial of the OX40 agonist ivuxolimab. All receptors derive from an adult with an advanced solid tumor such as melanoma, head and neck, liver or kidney cancer.

This chain links TRBV5-6 with TRBJ1-1; the D gene is possibly TRBD1 (5 bases). The CDR3 is 14 amino acids. Germline-derived CDR1 and CDR2 are SGHDT and YYEEEE. The germline V and J ends were trimmed by 4 bases and 4 bases, with 14 bases remaining between them. CDR3 in DNA: TGTGCCAGCAGCCTCCGGGGGAGGGTCACTGAAGCTTTCTTT. Its translation: CASSLRGRVTEAFF. Full variable domain (rest looked up from reference TRBV5-6 and TRBJ1-1): DAGVTQSPTHLIKTRGQQVTLRCSPKSGHDTVSWYQQALGQGPQFIFQYYEEEERQRGNFPDRFSGHQFPNYSSELNVNALLLGDSALYLCASSLRGRVTEAFFGQGTRLTVV.

The chain is built from TRBV18 and TRBJ1-1; 9 bases fit TRBD1. The CDR3 contains 14 residues. Germline trimming cut 6 bases from V and 4 bases from J; bases unmatched to any gene: 6. CDR1 KGHSH and CDR2 LQKENI come from the germline V gene. CDR3: CASSLGTGSTEAFF. The CDR3 DNA reads TGTGCCAGCTCCCTTGGGACAGGGAGCACTGAAGCTTTCTTT.

V and J are TRBV9 and TRBJ1-4; D unclear. Germline V gives CDR1 SGDLS, CDR2 YYNGEE. The CDR3 length is 15 residues. The V end lost 0 bases, the J end lost 2 bases, and 8 bases lay between the germline ends. CDR3 sequence reads: CASSVGVVTNEKLFF. CDR3 in DNA: TGTGCCAGCAGCGTAGGAGTTGTCACTAATGAAAAACTGTTTTTT.

This clone appeared a single time. Here the CDR3 DNA reads TGTGCCAGCAGCTTAGAAGGGTTCGGCTACACCTTC. It is translated as CASSLEGFGYTF. The genes are TRBV7-6 and TRBJ1-2, with no clear D. V lost 1 base and J lost 8, with 8 bases in between. CDR3 length: 12 residues. The germline V gene has CDR1 SGHVS and CDR2 FNYEAQ. Full variable domain (rest looked up from reference TRBV7-6 and TRBJ1-2): GAGVSQSPRYKVTKRGQDVALRCDPISGHVSLYWYRQALGQGPEFLTYFNYEAQQDKSGLPNDRFSAERPEGSISTLTIQRTEQRDSAMYRCASSLEGFGYTFGSGTRLTVV.

V is TRBV9 and J is TRBJ1-3; 9 bases are shared with TRBD1. Per germline, CDR1 SGDLS and CDR2 YYNGEE. The CDR3 has 13 residues. The junction had 1 base not matched to a gene; V was cut back by 3 bases and J by 6 bases. DNA of the CDR3: TGTGCCAGCAGCGGGACAGGGGCAAACACCATATATTTT. This translates into CASSGTGANTIYF. Complete variable domain (other parts from reference TRBV9 and TRBJ1-3): DSGVTQTPKHLITATGQRVTLRCSPRSGDLSVYWYQQSLDQGLQFLIQYYNGEERAKGNILERFSAQQFPDLHSELNLSSLELGDSALYFCASSGTGANTIYFGEGSWLTVV.

The chain recombines TRBV5-1 with TRBJ1-1; 9 bases are a match to TRBD1. V was pared by 5 bases and J by 3 bases, with 8 bases of the junction left unmatched. CDR3 size: 15 residues. The V gene's germline CDR1 is SGHRS and CDR2 YFSETQ. The CDR3 nucleotides read TGCGCCAGCAGGACTACAGGGGGCTTTGACACTGAAGCTTTCTTT. This sequence encodes CASRTTGGFDTEAFF.

This clone was detected a few times. V and J are TRBV19 and TRBJ1-3; no clear D. The CDR3 covers 17 residues. Germline-derived CDR1 and CDR2 are LNHDA and SQIVND (reference sequence). Trimming shortened V by 4 bases and J by 0 bases, and 16 bases separated the two germline ends. This chain's CDR3 is CASSTLGWRSSGNTIYF. In DNA, the CDR3 is TGTGCCAGTAGTACTCTCGGTTGGAGGAGCTCTGGAAACACCATATATTTT.

The chain uses TRBV28 and TRBJ2-1; the D gene is possibly TRBD2 (6 bases). V was shortened by 5 bases and J by 2 bases, with 13 bases between the two germline ends. CDR1 and CDR2 (germline): MDHEN, SYDVKM. The CDR3 has 15 amino acids. The CDR3 reads CASSAPTRAYNEQFF. The CDR3 coding sequence is TGTGCCAGCAGTGCTCCGACTAGAGCCTACAATGAGCAGTTCTTC.